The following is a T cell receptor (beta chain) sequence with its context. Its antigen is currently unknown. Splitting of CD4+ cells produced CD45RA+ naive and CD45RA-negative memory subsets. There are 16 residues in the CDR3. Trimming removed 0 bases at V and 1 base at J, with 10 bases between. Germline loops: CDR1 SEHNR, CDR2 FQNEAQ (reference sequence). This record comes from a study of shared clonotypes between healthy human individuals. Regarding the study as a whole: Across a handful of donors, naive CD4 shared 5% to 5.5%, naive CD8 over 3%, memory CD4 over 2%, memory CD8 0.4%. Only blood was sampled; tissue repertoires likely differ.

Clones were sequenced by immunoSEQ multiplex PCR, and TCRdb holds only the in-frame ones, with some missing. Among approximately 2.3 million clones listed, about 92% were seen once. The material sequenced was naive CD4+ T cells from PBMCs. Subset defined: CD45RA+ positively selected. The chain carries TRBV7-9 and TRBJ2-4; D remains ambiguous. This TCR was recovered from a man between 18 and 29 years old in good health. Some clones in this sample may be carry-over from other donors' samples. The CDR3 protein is CASSLARSLAKNIQYF. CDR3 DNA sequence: TGTGCCAGCAGCTTAGCGCGGTCTTTGGCCAAAAACATTCAGTACTTC.